These 32 T cell receptor beta chains came from one sample sequenced in a study of cytomegalovirus exposure and HLA in healthy donors. The PCR had 60 Vbeta and 13 Jbeta primers. The assay was immunoSEQ multiplex PCR, and TCRdb's table has in-frame clones only and misses some. The table lists approximately 180,000 clones, 75% to 85% of them singletons. The source material was PBMCs. Receptors originate from a woman aged 30 to 39 in good health and CMV-seronegative.

This clone has a handful of counts. This chain uses TRBV2 with TRBJ2-3, with 7 nucleotides matching TRBD1. V was pared by 1 base and J by 4 bases, with 8 bases of the junction left unmatched. The CDR3 is made up of 16 amino acids. Germline loops: CDR1 SNHLY, CDR2 FYNNEI. DNA for the CDR3: TGTGCCAGCAGTGAAGAGAGGGGGCAAATAGCAGATACGCAGTATTTT. Protein: CASSEERGQIADTQYF.

This chain uses TRBV2 with TRBJ2-1; perhaps TRBD1 as D (6 bases). V was pared by 2 bases and J by 5 bases, with 16 bases between. CDR3 length equals 16 residues. Per germline, CDR1 SNHLY and CDR2 FYNNEI. CDR3 nucleotides: TGTGCCAGCAGTGAACCCCCAGGGGTCACGAACAATGAGCAGTTCTTC. Its protein product is CASSEPPGVTNNEQFF.

This clone has just a few counts. The CDR3 DNA sequence: TGTGCCAGCAGCCTTAACTACGAGCAGTACTTC. Translation: CASSLNYEQYF. The chain is built from TRBV7-9 and TRBJ2-7, with D hard to call. Trimming took off 5 bases at V and 3 bases at J, with 5 bases between the two ends. CDR1 and CDR2 (germline): SEHNR, FQNEAQ (reference sequence). The CDR3 covers 11 residues.

The chain is built from TRBV5-4 and TRBJ2-1; D is uncertain. Germline loops: CDR1 SGHNT, CDR2 YYREEE (reference sequence). Trimming stripped 4 bases from V and 5 bases from J, with 4 bases between. This CDR3 is built from 11 residues. The DNA for the CDR3 is TGTGCCAGCAGCGCGAACAATGAGCAGTTCTTC. It translates to CASSANNEQFF.

The V gene is TRBV5-1, the J gene TRBJ2-7; 8 bases agree with TRBD1. Germline CDR1 SGHRS, CDR2 YFSETQ. V shed 2 bases, J shed 3 bases, and the junction held 4 bases outside the gene matches. This CDR3 has 14 amino acids. In DNA, the CDR3 is TGCGCCAGCAGCTTTGGTACAGGGGGCTACGAGCAGTACTTC. This gives the protein CASSFGTGGYEQYF.

This chain uses TRBV5-1 with TRBJ1-4; 9 bases agree with TRBD1. CDR1 SGHRS and CDR2 YFSETQ come from the germline V gene. The J segment lost 7 bases and the V segment lost 4 bases, leaving 8 bases of the junction unmatched. The CDR3 has 15 residues. Written as DNA, the CDR3 is TGCGCCAGCAGCCCGGGACAGGGCATGGGTGAAAAACTGTTTTTT. Protein: CASSPGQGMGEKLFF.

A remark on this clone: The same CDR3 is also encoded by other DNA sequences in this sample. This chain connects TRBV5-1 to TRBJ1-2; D is possibly TRBD1 (5 bases). Germline V gene lookup returns CDR1 SGHRS and CDR2 YFSETQ. The CDR3 contains 12 residues. V was pared by 0 bases and J by 8 bases, with 8 bases between. The CDR3 sequence is CASSLGGSGYTF. CDR3 sequence (DNA): TGCGCCAGCAGCTTGGGGGGCTCGGGCTACACCTTC.

The chain carries TRBV9 and TRBJ2-7; a weak D match, TRBD2 (7 bases). The CDR3 consists of 15 residues. Germline values: CDR1 SGDLS, CDR2 YYNGEE. V was trimmed by 3 bases and J by 3 bases, leaving 16 bases between them. CDR3: CASSEGGGGGYEQYF. The CDR3 nucleotides are TGTGCCAGCAGCGAGGGAGGGGGGGGCGGCTACGAGCAGTACTTC.

The V and J genes are TRBV27 and TRBJ2-1, with no clear D. From germline, CDR1 is MNHEY and CDR2 SMNVEV (reference sequence). The CDR3 has 15 amino acids. Trimming took off 2 bases at V and 0 bases at J, with 8 bases between the two ends. In DNA form, the CDR3 reads TGTGCCAGCAGTTTAGCGGTCAGCTCCTACAATGAGCAGTTCTTC. Its protein product is CASSLAVSSYNEQFF.

The J gene is TRBJ2-5, the V gene TRBV19; the D gene is possibly TRBD2 (6 bases). The CDR3 spans 12 residues. Looked up from germline, CDR1 is LNHDA and CDR2 is SQIVND (reference sequence). The V gene lost 5 bases and the J gene lost 5 bases, with 9 bases spanning the gap. CDR3 sequence (DNA): TGTGCCAGTAGTTCAGGGAGGGAGACCCAGTACTTC. Protein: CASSSGRETQYF.

The rearrangement joins TRBV28 to TRBJ2-3; 8 nucleotides match TRBD2. Germline CDR1 is MDHEN and CDR2 is SYDVKM. The CDR3 sequence is 15 residues long. The V and J ends lost 8 bases and 6 bases, in that order; junction bases with no gene match: 13. CDR3 in amino acids: CASVGGAAGVDTQYF. The DNA of the CDR3 is TGTGCCAGCGTCGGGGGGGCAGCGGGAGTGGATACGCAGTATTTT.

This clone was seen a few times. A read error may produce the germline difference seen at one junction end. The chain carries TRBV28 and TRBJ1-1; D perhaps matches TRBD1 (6 bases). Germline assignment: CDR1 MDHEN and CDR2 SYDVKM. The CDR3 is 13 amino acids. The chain's CDR3 is CASSLQGNAEAFF. The CDR3 bases are TGTGCCAGCAGTTTACAGGGGAACGCTGAAGCTTTCTTT.

This rearrangement joins TRBV7-9 to TRBJ2-4; D might be TRBD2 (6 bases). V lost 5 bases to trimming and J lost 0 bases, with 17 bases between them. Germline values: CDR1 SEHNR, CDR2 FQNEAQ (reference sequence). The CDR3 spans 17 residues. The CDR3 nucleotides read TGTGCCAGCAGCCCGGACGGGGGTTCTTTAGCCAAAAACATTCAGTACTTC. Protein sequence: CASSPDGGSLAKNIQYF.

The gene calls are TRBV19 and TRBJ1-1, with TRBD1 identical over 10 bases. This CDR3 contains 14 residues. Germline CDR1 reads LNHDA; CDR2 reads SQIVND (reference sequence). With V trimmed by 4 bases and J by 1 base, 0 bases remained unmatched. For the CDR3, the DNA is TGTGCCAGTAGTAGGACAGGGGGGAACACTGAAGCTTTCTTT. Translating gives CASSRTGGNTEAFF.

V gene TRBV9 combines with J gene TRBJ2-7, with D maybe TRBD1 (5 bases). The CDR3 runs to 14 residues. Per germline, CDR1 SGDLS and CDR2 YYNGEE. V lost 3 bases to trimming and J lost 7 bases, with 17 bases between them. CDR3 sequence: CASSADPTVPEQYF. For the CDR3, the DNA is TGTGCCAGCAGCGCAGACCCGACAGTACCGGAGCAGTACTTC.

The rearrangement uses TRBV2 and TRBJ1-6; TRBD1 matches 11 bases. The ends lost 9 bases at V and 7 bases at J; junction bases unmatched: 5. Germline V lookup: CDR1 SNHLY, CDR2 FYNNEI. The CDR3 has 14 residues. The CDR3 DNA is TGTGCCAGTTCCGGGACAGGGGGAAATTCACCCCTCCACTTT. Its protein product is CASSGTGGNSPLHF.

The rearrangement uses TRBV19 and TRBJ2-7; TRBD2 aligns across 8 bases. Trimming at V came to 5 bases and at J to 2 bases, leaving 5 bases not matched to a gene. Germline CDR1 LNHDA, CDR2 SQIVND (reference sequence). This CDR3 is built from 14 residues. The CDR3 loop is CASSATSDTYEQYF. The CDR3 DNA reads as TGTGCCAGTAGTGCGACTAGCGACACCTACGAGCAGTACTTC.

V usage is TRBV7-9 and J usage is TRBJ1-2; weak D call: TRBD1 (5 bases). From germline, CDR1 is SEHNR and CDR2 FQNEAQ (reference sequence). The CDR3 spans 17 residues. Between the trimmed V and J ends, which lost 5 bases and 4 bases, there was a span of 23 bases. The CDR3 loop reads CASSPLPTPQGTYGYTF. The CDR3 nucleotides are TGTGCCAGCAGCCCGCTCCCTACCCCTCAGGGAACCTATGGCTACACCTTC.

The chain recombines TRBV5-6 with TRBJ2-7; D ambiguous. Germline CDR1 and CDR2: SGHDT and YYEEEE. The length of the CDR3 is 12 residues. Trimming removed 2 bases from V and 4 bases from J, with 7 bases in between. This chain's CDR3 is CASSFSFYEQYF. The CDR3 bases are TGTGCCAGCAGCTTTAGTTTTTACGAGCAGTACTTC.

The CDR3, as DNA: TGCGCCAGCAGCCAAGATGCAGCGAGGGTTGGGGATGAAAAACTGTTTTTT. Protein: CASSQDAARVGDEKLFF. The V gene is TRBV4-3, the J gene TRBJ1-4; D uncertain. Germline CDR1 and CDR2: LGHNA and YSLEER. V was pared by 0 bases and J by 6 bases, with 17 bases between. The CDR3 runs to 17 residues.

V and J are TRBV6-5 and TRBJ2-7; 7 bases match TRBD2. The V gene end was trimmed by 0 bases and the J gene end by 6 bases; junction bases not matched to a gene: 8. CDR1 and CDR2 (germline): MNHEY, SVGAGI. The CDR3 is 15 residues long. This chain's CDR3 is CASSYSGGSKPEQYF. For the CDR3, the DNA is TGTGCCAGCAGTTACTCGGGCGGGAGTAAACCCGAGCAGTACTTC.

This clone was seen a handful of times. This chain connects TRBV30 to TRBJ1-5; 7 bases agree with TRBD1. Looked up from germline, CDR1 is GTSNPN and CDR2 is SVGIG (reference sequence). V shed 2 bases, J shed 5 bases, and the junction held 6 bases outside the gene matches. The CDR3 totals 14 residues. CDR3 sequence reads: CAWSKPGGDQPQHF. CDR3 nucleotide sequence: TGTGCCTGGAGTAAGCCAGGGGGAGATCAGCCCCAGCATTTT.

The DNA for the CDR3 is TGTGCCAGCTCCCCCGGGACAGGGGTTAATTCACCCCTCCACTTT. Translating gives CASSPGTGVNSPLHF. The rearrangement joins TRBV18 to TRBJ1-6, with TRBD1 matching over 10 bases. CDR3 size: 15 residues. The J segment lost 6 bases and the V segment lost 6 bases, leaving 5 bases of the junction unmatched. Germline V gene data show CDR1 as KGHSH and CDR2 as LQKENI.

The CDR3: CASTPLGWRADDNEQFF. Here the CDR3 DNA reads TGTGCCAGCACCCCACTCGGGTGGAGGGCCGACGACAATGAGCAGTTCTTC. The chain employs TRBV7-8 and TRBJ2-1, with a possible D match to TRBD2 (6 bases). The CDR3 is made up of 17 amino acids. V was cut by 7 bases and J by 5 bases, with 24 bases left in between. The germline gives CDR1 SGHVS, CDR2 FQNEAQ.

The chain joins TRBV13 to TRBJ2-2; TRBD1 might be the D (6 bases). Trimming removed 2 bases from V and 5 bases from J, with 12 bases in between. The CDR3 totals 15 residues. Per the germline V gene, CDR1 is PRHDT and CDR2 is FYEKMQ (reference sequence). This chain's CDR3 is CASSLFGRGTGELFF. CDR3 nucleotides: TGTGCCAGCAGCTTATTTGGCAGGGGAACCGGGGAGCTGTTTTTT.

This chain links TRBV5-4 with TRBJ2-1; D gene ambiguous. CDR3 length: 17 amino acids. CDR1 is SGHNT, CDR2 YYREEE, per germline (reference sequence). V was cut by 0 bases and J by 0 bases, with 13 bases left in between. The CDR3: CASSLGQSEPSYNEQFF. CDR3 nucleotide sequence: TGTGCCAGCAGCTTGGGACAATCTGAGCCCTCCTACAATGAGCAGTTCTTC.

This chain connects TRBV7-9 to TRBJ2-1; 10 nucleotides align to TRBD1. The CDR3 sequence is 16 residues long. V dropped 4 bases and J dropped 0; count of bases not matched to a gene: 3. Germline V gene lookup returns CDR1 SEHNR and CDR2 FQNEAQ (reference sequence). CDR3 DNA sequence: TGTGCCAGCAGCTGGGACAGGGGTAGCTCCTACAATGAGCAGTTCTTC. Translating gives CASSWDRGSSYNEQFF.

The chain joins TRBV7-2 to TRBJ1-2; TRBD1 is a possible D gene (6 bases). V dropped 5 bases and J dropped 4 bases, with 17 bases sitting between them. Germline V gives CDR1 SGHTA, CDR2 FQGNSA. The CDR3 has 15 amino acids. The CDR3: CASSTGLGRGYGYTF. The CDR3 DNA sequence: TGTGCCAGCAGCACAGGGCTAGGGCGAGGCTATGGCTACACCTTC.

The sample holds one count of this clone. The gene calls are TRBV6-6 and TRBJ2-5, with D maybe TRBD1 (5 bases). V was pared by 4 bases and J by 4 bases, with 7 bases between. This CDR3 spans 12 amino acids. Germline V CDR1 and CDR2: MNHNY, SVGAGI (reference sequence). The CDR3 coding sequence is TGTGCCAGCAGTTTAACAGGAGAGACCCAGTACTTC. It translates to CASSLTGETQYF.

Notes on this clone: Compared with germline, one end of the junction differs, possibly owing to a read error. The V call is TRBV7-9, the J call TRBJ1-1, with D perhaps matching TRBD1 (6 bases). Germline values: CDR1 SEHNR, CDR2 FQNEAQ (reference sequence). The CDR3 has 14 amino acids. The CDR3 sequence: CSSTIRDIYTEAFF. The CDR3 nucleotides read TGTTCCAGCACTATCCGGGACATCTACACTGAAGCTTTCTTT.

The V call is TRBV6-1, the J call TRBJ2-1; 7 bases match TRBD2. V lost 1 base, J lost 9 bases, and 9 bases stayed unmatched. Per germline, CDR1 MNHNS and CDR2 SASEGT. CDR3 length equals 15 residues. CDR3 protein: CASSEDWDYPIEQFF. CDR3 DNA sequence: TGTGCCAGCAGTGAAGATTGGGACTACCCCATTGAGCAGTTCTTC.

V gene TRBV18 combines with J gene TRBJ2-7; 7 bases are a match to TRBD2. CDR1 is KGHSH, CDR2 LQKENI, per germline. The CDR3 has 13 amino acids. The V segment lost 3 bases and the J segment 4 bases; nucleotides outside the gene matches: 3. The CDR3 sequence: CASSPGGTYEQYF. Written as DNA, the CDR3 is TGTGCCAGCTCACCGGGAGGGACGTACGAGCAGTACTTC.